This entry is about one TCR beta chain. Being one base from a much bigger clone, this may be a read error. It is likely a read error, because the conserved phenylalanine at the end of the CDR3 is missing. Synthesis of TCR beta cDNA was carried out from about 0.55 ug total RNA with a constant-region primer. Generation of the TCR beta libraries relied on three nested multiplex PCR rounds using slightly modified ARM-PCR. Researchers ran the first two PCR rounds for 9 to 10 cycles each with TRBV1-TRBV30 forward primers and a C-beta reverse primer. TCRdb itself ran the multiplex PCR reads through MiXCR, one entry per CDR3 protein. The sample shows 95,000 to 100,000 distinct CDR3 sequences, 65% to 75% of them seen only once. This sample was included in a study of tumor-infiltrating lymphocytes in primary liver carcinoma. Joint extraction of RNA and DNA used roughly 18-34 mg of bulk tissue that was unsorted.

The CDR3 covers 15 residues. Deletions cut 3 bases from V and 6 bases from J, with 17 bases between. CDR1 and CDR2 from the germline V gene are MDHEN and SYDVKM. This sequence joins TRBV28 and TRBJ1-1; perhaps TRBD1 as D (5 bases). The source material was liver tumor tissue from sampling region 2. Subset specified: tumor region T2, inferior pole. The clonotype comes from an older woman with primary liver carcinoma and hepatitis B virus infection. CDR3 nucleotides: TGTGCCAGCAGTTTTAGATCGGGGGTTCGGCCTGAAGCTTTCTCT. It yields the protein CASSFRSGVRPEAFS.